The 27 T cell receptor beta chains in this list originate from one sample, sequenced in a study of blood T cell repertoires in COVID-19. This table comes from immunoSEQ multiplex PCR, and its TCRdb copy is limited to in-frame clones, with some not included. Of roughly 56,000 clones listed, 85% are singletons. Sequencing used peripheral blood. These receptors originate from a human donor in a cohort sampled during active COVID-19.

The J gene is TRBJ2-2, the V gene TRBV4-3; the D gene is possibly TRBD2 (5 bases). The V gene lost 0 bases and the J gene lost 7 bases, with 12 bases spanning the gap. The CDR3 consists of 15 residues. Per the germline V gene, CDR1 is LGHNA and CDR2 is YSLEER. The CDR3 loop is CASSQDSFAGGELFF. The CDR3 coding sequence is TGCGCCAGCAGCCAAGATAGCTTCGCGGGCGGGGAGCTGTTTTTT.

This chain uses TRBV4-3 with TRBJ2-7, with TRBD2 matching 9 bases. The junction had 3 bases not matched to a gene; V was cut back by 1 base and J by 2 bases. CDR3 length: 15 amino acids. The germline gives CDR1 LGHNA, CDR2 YSLEER. The CDR3 DNA reads TGCGCCAGCAGCCAAGGACTAGCGGAAACCTACGAGCAGTACTTC. This encodes CASSQGLAETYEQYF.

This clone has only a few counts. This specimen includes other DNA sequences encoding the same CDR3. The chain uses TRBV28 and TRBJ1-2, with 11 bases lining up with TRBD1. V was pared by 6 bases and J by 8 bases, with 8 bases of the junction left unmatched. Germline CDR1 is MDHEN and CDR2 is SYDVKM. This CDR3 has 14 amino acids. In DNA, the CDR3 is TGTGCCAGCAGCCGCCGGACAGGGGGCAGGGGCTACACCTTC. Encoded protein: CASSRRTGGRGYTF.

This clone appeared a few times. The V and J genes are TRBV18 and TRBJ2-5; TRBD2 matches at 9 bases. The germline V gene encodes CDR1 KGHSH and CDR2 LQKENI. V lost 6 bases to trimming and J lost 5 bases; unmatched junction nucleotides: 7. The CDR3 contains 14 residues. The CDR3 loop reads CASSTGLARETQYF. Written as DNA, the CDR3 is TGTGCCAGCTCGACGGGACTAGCTAGGGAGACCCAGTACTTC.

The gene calls are TRBV6-5 and TRBJ1-1; TRBD1 matches at 9 bases. The CDR3 spans 14 residues. Germline CDR1 is MNHEY and CDR2 is SVGAGI. Trimming removed 6 bases from V and 3 bases from J; junction bases left unmatched: 5. DNA for the CDR3: TGTGCCAGCAGAGCGACAGGGGGGGACACTGAAGCTTTCTTT. The encoded protein is CASRATGGDTEAFF.

The gene calls are TRBV6-5 and TRBJ2-5, with 10 nucleotides matching TRBD2. The germline gives CDR1 MNHEY, CDR2 SVGAGI. The CDR3 spans 13 residues. V trimming: 6 bases; J trimming: 4 bases; junction bases outside the gene matches: 2. The CDR3 DNA is TGTGCCAGCAGACGACTAGCGGGAGAGACCCAGTACTTC. This encodes CASRRLAGETQYF.

This clone was recorded once. This chain uses TRBV29-1 with TRBJ2-3; 7 nucleotides match TRBD2. Germline CDR1 and CDR2: SQVTM and ANQGSEA. The CDR3 has 16 residues. With V trimmed by 3 bases and J by 1 base, 10 bases remained unmatched. This CDR3 is CSVERIGGSGTDTQYF. In nucleotides, the CDR3 is TGCAGCGTTGAGCGTATTGGCGGGAGCGGCACAGATACGCAGTATTTT.

This clone was observed a handful of times. The J gene is TRBJ1-6, the V gene TRBV5-5, with 9 bases identical to TRBD1. Germline CDR1 and CDR2: SGHKS and YYEKEE (reference sequence). V shed 5 bases and J 8 bases; nucleotides not matched to a gene: 5. This CDR3 comprises 14 residues. The CDR3 reads CASRTQGADSPLHF. CDR3 DNA sequence: TGTGCCAGCAGGACACAGGGGGCAGATTCACCCCTCCACTTT. Using reference TRBV5-5 and TRBJ1-6 for the parts outside the CDR3, the full variable domain is DAGVTQSPTHLIKTRGQQVTLRCSPISGHKSVSWYQQVLGQGPQFIFQYYEKEERGRGNFPDRFSARQFPNYSSELNVNALLLGDSALYLCASRTQGADSPLHFGNGTRLTVT.

The table lists this clone with a few counts. The V call is TRBV5-4, the J call TRBJ1-2; the match to TRBD1 covers 8 bases. Germline CDR1 and CDR2: SGHNT and YYREEE (reference sequence). Losses at the gene ends were 4 bases for V and 3 bases for J; bases not matched to a gene: 8. The CDR3 loop spans 15 amino acids. The CDR3 DNA reads TGTGCCAGCAGCCAGTTAACAGGGGGATACTATGGCTACACCTTC. Residues: CASSQLTGGYYGYTF.

This chain joins TRBV7-8 and TRBJ1-3; D might be TRBD1 (5 bases). V shed 5 bases and J shed 0 bases, with 14 bases lying between them. This CDR3 has 16 residues. Germline CDR1 is SGHVS and CDR2 is FQNEAQ. CDR3 DNA sequence: TGTGCCAGCAGCCCGACTGGGGGGTTCTCTGGAAACACCATATATTTT. It encodes CASSPTGGFSGNTIYF. The variable domain in full, with the rest retrieved from reference TRBV7-8 and TRBJ1-3, is GAGVSQSPRYKVAKRGQDVALRCDPISGHVSLFWYQQALGQGPEFLTYFQNEAQLDKSGLPSDRFFAERPEGSVSTLKIQRTQQEDSAVYLCASSPTGGFSGNTIYFGEGSWLTVV.

The gene calls are TRBV5-1 and TRBJ2-5; 8 bases map to TRBD1. Germline-derived CDR1 and CDR2 are SGHRS and YFSETQ. After removal of 5 bases from V and 7 bases from J, the junction contained 10 bases not matched to a gene. The CDR3 loop spans 14 amino acids. CDR3 nucleotide sequence: TGCGCCAGCAGTTCGGGACAGGTGGGTGGGACCCAGTACTTC. It is translated as CASSSGQVGGTQYF.

The V call is TRBV28, the J call TRBJ2-7, with D possibly being TRBD1 (6 bases). With 4 bases removed from V and 2 bases from J, the gap between germline ends came to 15 bases. CDR1 and CDR2 from the germline V gene are MDHEN and SYDVKM. CDR3 size: 15 residues. The CDR3, as DNA: TGTGCCAGCAGTTCCTTCGGACAGCTGACCTACGAGCAGTACTTC. Protein: CASSSFGQLTYEQYF.

This clone occurred a few times. J is TRBJ2-1 and V is TRBV30; D call uncertain. CDR3 length: 13 amino acids. Germline loops: CDR1 GTSNPN, CDR2 SVGIG (reference sequence). The V end lost 5 bases, the J end lost 3 bases, and 11 bases lay between the germline ends. The CDR3 here is CAWGWRHYNEQFF. CDR3 nucleotides: TGTGCCTGGGGCTGGCGGCACTACAATGAGCAGTTCTTC.

The chain uses TRBV30 and TRBJ2-2; no clear D. Trimming pared 0 bases from V and 0 bases from J, leaving 8 bases between. This CDR3 contains 15 residues. CDR1 and CDR2 from the germline V gene are GTSNPN and SVGIG (reference sequence). The CDR3 region has the DNA TGTGCCTGGAGTGTAAGAGGAACGAACACCGGGGAGCTGTTTTTT. Translated, it gives CAWSVRGTNTGELFF.

This chain connects TRBV7-2 to TRBJ2-1, with D possibly matching TRBD2 (7 bases). CDR3 length equals 17 residues. The germline gives CDR1 SGHTA, CDR2 FQGNSA. V gave up 2 bases and J gave up 2 bases, with 16 bases separating them. CDR3: CASSLSGTPSTYNEQFF. The CDR3 DNA sequence: TGTGCCAGCAGCTTAAGCGGGACACCCTCGACCTACAATGAGCAGTTCTTC.

This sequence joins TRBV19 and TRBJ2-7; D possibly corresponds to TRBD2 (6 bases). CDR1 LNHDA and CDR2 SQIVND come from the germline V gene (reference sequence). V shed 6 bases and J shed 0 bases, with 15 bases lying between them. The CDR3 covers 15 residues. DNA of the CDR3: TGTGCCAGTAGGACCTTAGCGGATTCCTCCTACGAGCAGTACTTC. As protein: CASRTLADSSYEQYF.

The chain couples TRBV18 to TRBJ2-7; TRBD1 agrees at 12 bases. The CDR3 contains 14 residues. V shed 7 bases, J shed 6 bases, and the junction held 7 bases outside the gene matches. CDR1 is KGHSH and CDR2 is LQKENI in the germline V gene. The CDR3 nucleotides read TGTGCCAGCTGTGGGGGACAGGGGGCCTGCGAGCAGTACTTC. This gives the protein CASCGGQGACEQYF.

The CDR3 DNA reads TGTGCCAGCAGCCCCCAAGGACAGAGTGTCTATGGCTACACCTTC. It is translated as CASSPQGQSVYGYTF. The V call is TRBV11-1, the J call TRBJ1-2; perhaps TRBD1 as D (6 bases). Per the germline V gene, CDR1 is SGHAT and CDR2 is FQDESV (reference sequence). The CDR3 covers 15 residues. V was clipped by 5 bases and J by 4 bases, with 17 bases between them. The full variable domain, its missing parts supplied by reference TRBV11-1 and TRBJ1-2, is EAEVAQSPRYKITEKSQAVAFWCDPISGHATLYWYRQILGQGPELLVQFQDESVVDDSQLPKDRFSAERLKGVDSTLKIQPAELGDSAMYLCASSPQGQSVYGYTFGSGTRLTVV.

The J gene is TRBJ1-6, the V gene TRBV28; no reliable D call. Between the trimmed V and J ends, which lost 5 bases and 5 bases, there was a span of 16 bases. Germline CDR1 reads MDHEN; CDR2 reads SYDVKM. The CDR3 is 16 amino acids. CDR3 region: CASSQGGKGDNSPLHF. The DNA for the CDR3 is TGTGCCAGCAGTCAAGGAGGGAAGGGCGATAATTCACCCCTCCACTTT.

This rearrangement joins TRBV5-1 to TRBJ1-2; possible D gene TRBD1, 5 bases. From germline, CDR1 is SGHRS and CDR2 YFSETQ. V shed 0 bases and J shed 4 bases, with 10 bases lying between them. This CDR3 region has 14 residues. CDR3 coding DNA: TGCGCCAGCAGCTTGGAGGGGATCAGCTATGGCTACACCTTC. Its translation: CASSLEGISYGYTF.

This clone has just one count. The chain joins TRBV5-8 to TRBJ2-1; weak D call: TRBD1 (7 bases). V gave up 5 bases and J gave up 9 bases, with 21 bases separating them. This CDR3 is 15 amino acids long. Germline lookup yields CDR1 SGHTS and CDR2 YDEGEE. CDR3 DNA sequence: TGTGCCAGCAGACAGGGGCAGCGACGGGGACTTGAGCAGTTCTTC. This encodes CASRQGQRRGLEQFF. The entire variable domain, with the rest obtained from reference TRBV5-8 and TRBJ2-1, is as follows: EAGVTQSPTHLIKTRGQQATLRCSPISGHTSVYWYQQALGLGLQFLLWYDEGEERNRGNFPPRFSGRQFPNYSSELNVNALELEDSALYLCASRQGQRRGLEQFFGPGTRLTVL.

The V call is TRBV19, the J call TRBJ2-2; D unclear. The germline V gene encodes CDR1 LNHDA and CDR2 SQIVND (reference sequence). There are 16 residues in the CDR3. Trimming stripped 7 bases from V and 1 base from J, with 16 bases between. CDR3 DNA: TGTGCCAGTATTGCTCTAAATCCCATGAACACCGGGGAGCTGTTTTTT. This sequence encodes CASIALNPMNTGELFF. Supplemented by reference TRBV19 and TRBJ2-2, the full variable domain reads DGGITQSPKYLFRKEGQNVTLSCEQNLNHDAMYWYRQDPGQGLRLIYYSQIVNDFQKGDIAEGYSVSREKKESFPLTVTSAQKNPTAFYLCASIALNPMNTGELFFGEGSRLTVL.

Notes on this clone: Being one base from a much bigger clone, this may be a read error. This sample includes further DNA sequences coding for the same CDR3. The chain couples TRBV6-6 to TRBJ1-5; 9 bases are shared with TRBD1. The germline V gene has CDR1 MNHNY and CDR2 SVGAGI (reference sequence). V was pared by 5 bases and J by 1 base, with 9 bases of the junction left unmatched. This CDR3 has 17 residues. CDR3 nucleotides: TGTGCCAGCAGTCTACCGGGACAGGGAACCAGCAATCAGCCCCAGCATTTT. Translated: CASSLPGQGTSNQPQHF.

The gene calls are TRBV15 and TRBJ1-2; D might be TRBD1 (5 bases). The CDR3 loop spans 14 amino acids. From germline, CDR1 is LNHNV and CDR2 YYDKDF (reference sequence). V was pared by 0 bases and J by 4 bases, with 9 bases between. The CDR3 coding sequence is TGTGCCACCAGCAGAGATTGGGGCACCTATGGCTACACCTTC. This encodes CATSRDWGTYGYTF.

The gene calls are TRBV3-1 (or the pseudogene TRBV3-2) and TRBJ1-6; TRBD1 might be the D (6 bases). Germline values: CDR1 LGHDT, CDR2 YNNKEL (reference sequence). V lost 4 bases to trimming and J lost 7 bases, with 14 bases between them. The CDR3 runs to 15 residues. The CDR3 DNA reads as TGTGCCAGCAGCCCAGGTTTGGGGGCGAATTCACCCCTCCACTTT. It yields the protein CASSPGLGANSPLHF.

The table lists this clone with a few counts. The CDR3 nucleotides read TGCGCCAGCAGCAAAGACGGCCGGGGAGGGGAGCTGTTTTTT. Translation: CASSKDGRGGELFF. The chain has TRBV5-1 and TRBJ2-2, with D possibly being TRBD2 (5 bases). CDR1 and CDR2 (germline): SGHRS, YFSETQ. The CDR3 loop spans 14 amino acids. V was cut by 4 bases and J by 8 bases, with 15 bases left in between. The complete variable domain, with remaining parts taken from reference TRBV5-1 and TRBJ2-2, reads KAGVTQTPRYLIKTRGQQVTLSCSPISGHRSVSWYQQTPGQGLQFLFEYFSETQRNKGNFPGRFSGRQFSNSRSEMNVSTLELGDSALYLCASSKDGRGGELFFGEGSRLTVL.

This clone appeared once. The DNA of the CDR3 is TGTGCCAGCAATGGACAGTTGAACACTGAAGCTTTCTTT. Its protein product is CASNGQLNTEAFF. V gene TRBV12-3 or TRBV12-4 combines with J gene TRBJ1-1; tentative D call: TRBD1 (6 bases). Trimming took off 7 bases at V and 0 bases at J, with 9 bases between the two ends. The CDR3 runs 13 residues.